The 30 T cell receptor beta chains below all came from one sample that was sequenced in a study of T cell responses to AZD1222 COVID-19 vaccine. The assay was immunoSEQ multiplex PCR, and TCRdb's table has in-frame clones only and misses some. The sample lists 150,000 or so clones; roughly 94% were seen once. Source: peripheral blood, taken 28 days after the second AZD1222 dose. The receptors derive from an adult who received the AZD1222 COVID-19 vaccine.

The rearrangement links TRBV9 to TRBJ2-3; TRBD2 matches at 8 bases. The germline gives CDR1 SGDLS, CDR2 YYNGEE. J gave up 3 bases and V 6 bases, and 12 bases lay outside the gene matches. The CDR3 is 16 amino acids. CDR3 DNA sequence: TGTGCCAGCAATGAGGGCGGGAGGCCTGGAACAGATACGCAGTATTTT. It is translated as CASNEGGRPGTDTQYF.

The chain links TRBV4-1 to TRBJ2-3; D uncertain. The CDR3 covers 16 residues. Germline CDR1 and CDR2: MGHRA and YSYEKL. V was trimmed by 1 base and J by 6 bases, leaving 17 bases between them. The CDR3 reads CASSQGWGSDGDTQYF. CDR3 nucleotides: TGCGCCAGCAGCCAAGGTTGGGGAAGTGATGGTGATACGCAGTATTTT.

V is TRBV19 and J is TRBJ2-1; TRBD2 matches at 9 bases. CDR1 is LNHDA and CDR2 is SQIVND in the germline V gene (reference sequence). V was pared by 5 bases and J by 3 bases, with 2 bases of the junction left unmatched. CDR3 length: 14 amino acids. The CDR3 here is CASSLAGSYNEQFF. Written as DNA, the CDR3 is TGTGCCAGTAGTCTAGCGGGGAGCTACAATGAGCAGTTCTTC.

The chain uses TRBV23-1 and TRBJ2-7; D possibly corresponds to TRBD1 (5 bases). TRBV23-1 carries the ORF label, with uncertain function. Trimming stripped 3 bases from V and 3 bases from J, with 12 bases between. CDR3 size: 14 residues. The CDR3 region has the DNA TGCGCCAGCAGTCATCAGGGTCGGCACTACGAGCAGTACTTC. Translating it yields CASSHQGRHYEQYF.

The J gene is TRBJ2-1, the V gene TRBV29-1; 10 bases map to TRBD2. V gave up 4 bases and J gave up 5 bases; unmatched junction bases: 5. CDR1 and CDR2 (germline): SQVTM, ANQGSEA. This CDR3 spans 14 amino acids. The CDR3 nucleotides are TGCAGCGTTGTCAGCGGGAGGGCCGACAATGAGCAGTTCTTC. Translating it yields CSVVSGRADNEQFF.

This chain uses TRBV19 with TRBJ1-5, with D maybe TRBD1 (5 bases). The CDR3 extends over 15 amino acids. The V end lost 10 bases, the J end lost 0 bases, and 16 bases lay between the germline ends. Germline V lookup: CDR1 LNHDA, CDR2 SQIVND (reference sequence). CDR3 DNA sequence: TGTGCCACGTCCGACAGCCCGTCTAGCAATCAGCCCCAGCATTTT. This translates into CATSDSPSSNQPQHF. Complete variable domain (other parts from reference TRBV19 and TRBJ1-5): DGGITQSPKYLFRKEGQNVTLSCEQNLNHDAMYWYRQDPGQGLRLIYYSQIVNDFQKGDIAEGYSVSREKKESFPLTVTSAQKNPTAFYLCATSDSPSSNQPQHFGDGTRLSIL.

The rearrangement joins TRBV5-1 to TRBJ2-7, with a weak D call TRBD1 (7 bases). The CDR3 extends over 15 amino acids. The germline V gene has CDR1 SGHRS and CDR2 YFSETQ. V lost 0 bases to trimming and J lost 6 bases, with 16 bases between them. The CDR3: CASSLDAAGGREQYF. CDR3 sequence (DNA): TGCGCCAGCAGCTTGGACGCAGCAGGGGGGCGCGAGCAGTACTTC.

The CDR3 sequence: CASSLSQGFHEQYF. The CDR3 region has the DNA TGTGCCAGCAGCCTATCTCAGGGTTTCCACGAGCAGTACTTC. This chain links TRBV7-9 with TRBJ2-7; D perhaps matches TRBD1 (5 bases). V was shortened by 5 bases and J by 5 bases, with 16 bases between the two germline ends. Germline V gene lookup returns CDR1 SEHNR and CDR2 FQNEAQ (reference sequence). CDR3 length: 14 amino acids.

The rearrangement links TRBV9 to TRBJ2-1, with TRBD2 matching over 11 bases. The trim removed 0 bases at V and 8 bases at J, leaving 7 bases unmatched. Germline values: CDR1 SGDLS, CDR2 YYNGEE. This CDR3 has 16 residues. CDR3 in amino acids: CASSVAVAGGNDEQFF. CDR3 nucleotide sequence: TGTGCCAGCAGCGTAGCCGTAGCGGGAGGGAATGATGAGCAGTTCTTC.

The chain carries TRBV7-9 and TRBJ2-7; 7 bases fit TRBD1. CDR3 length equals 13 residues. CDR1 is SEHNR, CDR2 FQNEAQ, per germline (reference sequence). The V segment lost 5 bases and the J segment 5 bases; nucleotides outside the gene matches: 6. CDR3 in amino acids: CASSRQGGNEQYF. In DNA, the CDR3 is TGTGCCAGCAGCCGACAGGGTGGTAACGAGCAGTACTTC.

The CDR3 coding sequence is TGTGCCAGCCTACAGGGAGGAGGTAATGAGCAGTTCTTC. Its protein product is CASLQGGGNEQFF. This chain links TRBV6-5 with TRBJ2-1, with D perhaps matching TRBD1 or TRBD2 (6 bases each). Deletions cut 8 bases from V and 7 bases from J, with 15 bases between. Germline V gene data show CDR1 as MNHEY and CDR2 as SVGAGI. The CDR3 is 13 amino acids.

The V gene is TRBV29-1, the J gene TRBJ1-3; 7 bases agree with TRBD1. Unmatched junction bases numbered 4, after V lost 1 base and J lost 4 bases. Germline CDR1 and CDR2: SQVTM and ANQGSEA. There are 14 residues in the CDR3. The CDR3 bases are TGCAGCGTTGAAGTGAGGGGGCCAGGAAACACCATATATTTT. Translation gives CSVEVRGPGNTIYF. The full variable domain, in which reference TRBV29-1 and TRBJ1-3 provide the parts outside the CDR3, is SAVISQKPSRDICQRGTSLTIQCQVDSQVTMMFWYRQQPGQSLTLIATANQGSEATYESGFVIDKFPISRPNLTFSTLTVSNMSPEDSSIYLCSVEVRGPGNTIYFGEGSWLTVV.

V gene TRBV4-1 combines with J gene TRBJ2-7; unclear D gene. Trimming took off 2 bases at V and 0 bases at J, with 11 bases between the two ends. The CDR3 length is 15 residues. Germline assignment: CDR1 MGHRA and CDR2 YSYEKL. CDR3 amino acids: CASSQSSFLSYEQYF. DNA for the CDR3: TGCGCCAGCAGCCAAAGTAGCTTCCTCTCCTACGAGCAGTACTTC.

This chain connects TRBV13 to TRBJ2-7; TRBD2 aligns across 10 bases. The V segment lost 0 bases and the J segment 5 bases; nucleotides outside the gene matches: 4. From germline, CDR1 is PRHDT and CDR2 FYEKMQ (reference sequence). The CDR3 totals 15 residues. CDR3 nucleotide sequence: TGTGCCAGCAGCTTAGGCCTAGCGGGAGTCAACGAGCAGTACTTC. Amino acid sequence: CASSLGLAGVNEQYF.

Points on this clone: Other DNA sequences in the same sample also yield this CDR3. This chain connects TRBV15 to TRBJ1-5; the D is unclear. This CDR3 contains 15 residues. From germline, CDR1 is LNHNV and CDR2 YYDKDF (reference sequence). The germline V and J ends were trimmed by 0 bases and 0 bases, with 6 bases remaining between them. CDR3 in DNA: TGTGCCACCAGCAGAGATAGTTATAGCAATCAGCCCCAGCATTTT. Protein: CATSRDSYSNQPQHF.

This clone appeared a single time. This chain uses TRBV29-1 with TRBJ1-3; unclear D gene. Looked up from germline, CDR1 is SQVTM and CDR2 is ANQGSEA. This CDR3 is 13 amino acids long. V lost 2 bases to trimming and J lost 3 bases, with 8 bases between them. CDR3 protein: CSVEHDGGNTIYF. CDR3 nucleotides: TGCAGCGTTGAACATGACGGTGGAAACACCATATATTTT.

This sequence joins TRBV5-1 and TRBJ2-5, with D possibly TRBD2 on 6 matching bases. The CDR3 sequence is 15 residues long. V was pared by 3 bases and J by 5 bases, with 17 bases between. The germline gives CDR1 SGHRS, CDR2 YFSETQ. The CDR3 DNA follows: TGCGCCAGCAGCTCAACGGGACTCTCGGGGGAGACCCAGTACTTC. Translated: CASSSTGLSGETQYF. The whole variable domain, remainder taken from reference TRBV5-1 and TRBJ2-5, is KAGVTQTPRYLIKTRGQQVTLSCSPISGHRSVSWYQQTPGQGLQFLFEYFSETQRNKGNFPGRFSGRQFSNSRSEMNVSTLELGDSALYLCASSSTGLSGETQYFGPGTRLLVL.

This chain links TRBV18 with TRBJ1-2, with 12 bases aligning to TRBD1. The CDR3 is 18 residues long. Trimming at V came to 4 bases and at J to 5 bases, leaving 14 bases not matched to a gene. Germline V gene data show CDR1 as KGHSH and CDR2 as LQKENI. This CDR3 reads CASSRPGTGGASGYGYTF. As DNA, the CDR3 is TGTGCCAGCTCACGACCCGGGACAGGGGGCGCGTCTGGGTATGGCTACACCTTC.

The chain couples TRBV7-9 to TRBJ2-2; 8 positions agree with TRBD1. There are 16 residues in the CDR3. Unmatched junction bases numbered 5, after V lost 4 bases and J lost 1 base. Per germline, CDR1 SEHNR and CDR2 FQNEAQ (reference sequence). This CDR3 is CASSYTGTGNTGELFF. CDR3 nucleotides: TGTGCCAGCAGCTATACCGGGACAGGGAACACCGGGGAGCTGTTTTTT.

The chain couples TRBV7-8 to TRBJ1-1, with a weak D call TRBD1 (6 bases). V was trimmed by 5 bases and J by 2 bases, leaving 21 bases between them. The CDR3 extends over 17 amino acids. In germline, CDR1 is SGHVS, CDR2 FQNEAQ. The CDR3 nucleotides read TGTGCCAGCAGCCAGAACAGGGTTTTTGGGGTTAACACTGAAGCTTTCTTT. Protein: CASSQNRVFGVNTEAFF.

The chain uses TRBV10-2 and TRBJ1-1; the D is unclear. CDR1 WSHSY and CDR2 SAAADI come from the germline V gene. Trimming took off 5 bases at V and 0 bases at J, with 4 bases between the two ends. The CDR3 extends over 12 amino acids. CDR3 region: CASSRVNTEAFF. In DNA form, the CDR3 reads TGCGCCAGCAGTAGGGTGAACACTGAAGCTTTCTTT.

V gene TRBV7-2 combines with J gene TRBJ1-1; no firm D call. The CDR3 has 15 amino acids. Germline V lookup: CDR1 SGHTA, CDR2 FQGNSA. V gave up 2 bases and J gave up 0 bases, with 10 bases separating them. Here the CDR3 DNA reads TGTGCCAGCAGCTTATTTGTAAATCTGAACACTGAAGCTTTCTTT. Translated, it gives CASSLFVNLNTEAFF.

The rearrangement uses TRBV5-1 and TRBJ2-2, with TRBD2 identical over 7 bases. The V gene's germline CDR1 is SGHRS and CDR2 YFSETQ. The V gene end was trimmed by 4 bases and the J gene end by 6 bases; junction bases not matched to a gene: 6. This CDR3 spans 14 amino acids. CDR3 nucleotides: TGCGCCAGCAGCCGCGGACTAGAGGCCGGGGAGCTGTTTTTT. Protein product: CASSRGLEAGELFF.

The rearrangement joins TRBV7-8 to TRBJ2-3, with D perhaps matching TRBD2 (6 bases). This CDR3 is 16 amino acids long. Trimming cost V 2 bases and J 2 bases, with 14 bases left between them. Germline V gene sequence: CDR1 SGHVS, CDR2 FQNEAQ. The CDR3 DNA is TGTGCCAGCAGCTTACCGCCGGGACTTCTCACAGATACGCAGTATTTT. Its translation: CASSLPPGLLTDTQYF.

The CDR3, as DNA: TGCGCCAGCAGCCAAGATAGGGGCTTCGGGTCACCCCTCCACTTT. This gives the protein CASSQDRGFGSPLHF. This sequence joins TRBV4-3 and TRBJ1-6; possibly TRBD1 for D (5 bases). V lost 0 bases, J lost 10 bases, and 13 bases lay in between. The CDR3 is made up of 15 amino acids. Germline-derived CDR1 and CDR2 are LGHNA and YSLEER.

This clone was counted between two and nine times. CDR3 coding DNA: TGTGCCAGCAGACAGGGCCCCTCTGGAAACACCATATATTTT. Encoded protein: CASRQGPSGNTIYF. The chain uses TRBV7-2 and TRBJ1-3; the D gene is possibly TRBD1 (6 bases). In germline, CDR1 is SGHTA, CDR2 FQGNSA. The CDR3 covers 14 residues. V shed 6 bases and J shed 0 bases, with 9 bases lying between them.

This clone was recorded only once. In nucleotides, the CDR3 is TGTGCCAGCAGTGAGAAGGCGTTGGGACTAGCGGGAGGCTTTTACAATGAGCAGTTCTTC. Amino acid sequence: CASSEKALGLAGGFYNEQFF. The chain combines TRBV2 with TRBJ2-1; 15 nucleotides align to TRBD2. The CDR3 extends over 20 amino acids. V shed 3 bases, J shed 4 bases, and the junction held 13 bases outside the gene matches. Germline CDR1 reads SNHLY; CDR2 reads FYNNEI.

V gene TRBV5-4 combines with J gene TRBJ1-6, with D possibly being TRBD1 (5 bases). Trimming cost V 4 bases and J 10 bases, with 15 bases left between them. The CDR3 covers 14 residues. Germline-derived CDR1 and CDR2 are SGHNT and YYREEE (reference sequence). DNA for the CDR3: TGTGCCAGCAGCCCAGGGTCCTCGGGATCACCCCTCCACTTT. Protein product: CASSPGSSGSPLHF.

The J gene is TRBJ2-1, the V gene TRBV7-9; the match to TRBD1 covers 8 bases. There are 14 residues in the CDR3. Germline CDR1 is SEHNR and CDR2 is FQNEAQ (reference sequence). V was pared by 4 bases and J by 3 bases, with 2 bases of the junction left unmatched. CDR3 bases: TGTGCCAGCAGCTCCGGGACAGGCTACAATGAGCAGTTCTTC. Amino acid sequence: CASSSGTGYNEQFF.

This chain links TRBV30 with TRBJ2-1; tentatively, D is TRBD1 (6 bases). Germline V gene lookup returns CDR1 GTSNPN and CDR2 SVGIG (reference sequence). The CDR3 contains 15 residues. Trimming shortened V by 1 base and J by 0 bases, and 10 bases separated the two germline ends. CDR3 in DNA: TGTGCCTGGAGTGCTGGCAGGGGCTCCTACAATGAGCAGTTCTTC. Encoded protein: CAWSAGRGSYNEQFF.